Shown below are 30 T cell receptor beta chains from a single sample sequenced in a study of T cells in Graves' hyperthyroidism and ophthalmopathy. TCR beta CDR3 regions were amplified from RNA. The HTBI primer set served for first-round RT-PCR of the TCR CDR3. TCRdb re-analysed the multiplex PCR reads in MiXCR, keeping a single row per CDR3 protein. This table has fewer than 450,000 distinct CDR3 sequences, roughly 15% appearing once. Sequencing was performed on blood. These TCRs come from a woman in her twenties or thirties with Graves' hyperthyroidism that later progressed to Graves' ophthalmopathy.

J is TRBJ2-3 and V is TRBV19; 9 bases map to TRBD1. The V gene end was trimmed by 4 bases and the J gene end by 3 bases; junction bases not matched to a gene: 8. The CDR3 is made up of 16 amino acids. Germline assignment: CDR1 LNHDA and CDR2 SQIVND (reference sequence). DNA of the CDR3: TGTGCCAGTAGTACAGAAGGGACAGGGTTAACAGATACGCAGTATTTT. Amino acid sequence: CASSTEGTGLTDTQYF.

This clonotype occurred many times. The CDR3 DNA reads TGTGCCAGCAGCTTAGTGGCAGGGGTAGGCTACGAGCAGTACTTC. This codes for CASSLVAGVGYEQYF. The genes are TRBV11-2 and TRBJ2-7; D is perhaps TRBD1 (6 bases). Germline CDR1 and CDR2: SGHAT and FQNNGV. CDR3 size: 15 residues. With 1 base removed from V and 3 bases from J, the gap between germline ends came to 13 bases.

This clonotype was recorded many times. The V gene is TRBV12-3 or TRBV12-4, the J gene TRBJ2-5; 8 nucleotides agree with TRBD1. CDR3 size: 15 residues. The J segment lost 5 bases and the V segment lost 9 bases, leaving 14 bases of the junction unmatched. The CDR3 loop is CASRDRPFAGETQYF. The CDR3 DNA follows: TGTGCCAGTCGGGACAGGCCGTTTGCGGGGGAGACCCAGTACTTC.

The table lists this clonotype with a few counts. The chain couples TRBV9 to TRBJ2-7, with D perhaps given as TRBD1 or TRBD2 (6 bases each). The CDR3 runs to 14 residues. Germline CDR1 SGDLS, CDR2 YYNGEE. With 1 base removed from V and 5 bases from J, the gap between germline ends came to 13 bases. CDR3 DNA: TGTGCCAGCAGCGTACGCTTCGGGGGCAACGAGCAGTACTTC. It yields the protein CASSVRFGGNEQYF.

In its sample, this clonotype was seen many times. The CDR3 loop is CASSLIGNQETQYF. The CDR3 nucleotides are TGCGCCAGCAGCTTGATCGGGAACCAAGAGACCCAGTACTTC. The chain recombines TRBV5-1 with TRBJ2-5, with a weak D call TRBD2 (5 bases). CDR1 SGHRS and CDR2 YFSETQ come from the germline V gene. Deletions cut 1 base from V and 0 bases from J, with 7 bases between. CDR3 size: 14 residues.

In this sample, this clonotype turned up many times. The chain carries TRBV2 and TRBJ2-3; the D call may be TRBD1 or TRBD2 (5 bases each). The germline CDR1 and CDR2 sequences are SNHLY and FYNNEI. Trimming left V 7 bases short and J 11 bases short, with 25 bases between. This CDR3 comprises 15 residues. CDR3 loop: CASKLRGVTGTGQYF. As DNA, the CDR3 is TGTGCCAGCAAACTGAGGGGTGTCACCGGGACCGGGCAGTATTTT.

This clonotype showed up just a few times. V usage is TRBV20-1 and J usage is TRBJ1-1, with TRBD1 matching 10 bases. The germline CDR1 and CDR2 sequences are DFQATT and SNEGSKA (reference sequence). The CDR3 extends over 20 amino acids. Trimming removed 7 bases from V and 0 bases from J; junction bases left unmatched: 23. The CDR3 loop reads CSDSLSYPPGQGLMNTEAFF. The CDR3 DNA is TGCAGTGACTCGCTTTCTTATCCACCGGGACAGGGGTTAATGAACACTGAAGCTTTCTTT.

This clonotype occurred many times. The chain is built from TRBV7-9 and TRBJ1-2; 7 bases agree with TRBD1. Germline V gene sequence: CDR1 SEHNR, CDR2 FQNEAQ (reference sequence). This CDR3 is 16 amino acids long. Trimming at V came to 1 base and at J to 4 bases, leaving 9 bases not matched to a gene. The CDR3 protein is CASSLEGGQPPYGYTF. The CDR3 DNA reads TGTGCCAGCAGCTTAGAAGGGGGACAGCCGCCCTATGGCTACACCTTC.

This clonotype was counted many times. CDR3 nucleotide sequence: TGCAGTGCTAGAGACAGGGTTCAATTGAACACTGAAGCTTTCTTT. Translation: CSARDRVQLNTEAFF. The V and J genes are TRBV20-1 and TRBJ1-1; perhaps TRBD1 as D (5 bases). The CDR3 runs to 15 residues. Per the germline V gene, CDR1 is DFQATT and CDR2 is SNEGSKA (reference sequence). V was clipped by 0 bases and J by 0 bases, with 11 bases between them.

In its sample, this clonotype was seen many times. V and J are TRBV19 and TRBJ1-1; the D gene is possibly TRBD1 (5 bases). CDR1 is LNHDA and CDR2 is SQIVND in the germline V gene (reference sequence). This CDR3 comprises 15 residues. Trimming took off 5 bases at V and 5 bases at J, with 18 bases between the two ends. The CDR3 DNA follows: TGTGCCAGTAGTCCCCGGGGGGAACCGGGAACTGAAGCTTTCTTT. It translates to CASSPRGEPGTEAFF.

In this sample, this clonotype turned up a few times. CDR3 coding DNA: TGCGCCAGCAGCTGGGCCGGGACAGGGAAACTTAACATGGCCTACAATGAGCAGTTCTTC. It specifies CASSWAGTGKLNMAYNEQFF. This sequence joins TRBV5-1 and TRBJ2-1, with 9 bases identical to TRBD1. Per germline, CDR1 SGHRS and CDR2 YFSETQ. V shed 3 bases, J shed 2 bases, and the junction held 18 bases outside the gene matches. The CDR3 loop spans 20 amino acids. Variable domain in full (rest from reference TRBV5-1 and TRBJ2-1): KAGVTQTPRYLIKTRGQQVTLSCSPISGHRSVSWYQQTPGQGLQFLFEYFSETQRNKGNFPGRFSGRQFSNSRSEMNVSTLELGDSALYLCASSWAGTGKLNMAYNEQFFGPGTRLTVL.

The genes are TRBV6-1 and TRBJ2-3; 9 nucleotides align to TRBD2. The CDR3 totals 16 residues. Germline CDR1 reads MNHNS; CDR2 reads SASEGT. Trimming cost V 2 bases and J 0 bases; bases outside gene matches: 3. CDR3 protein: CASSEFSGSSTDTQYF. The CDR3 region has the DNA TGTGCCAGCAGTGAATTTAGCGGGAGTAGCACAGATACGCAGTATTTT.

This clonotype appeared many times. V gene TRBV5-1 combines with J gene TRBJ1-2; TRBD1 aligns across 8 bases. The CDR3 runs to 14 residues. V lost 4 bases to trimming and J lost 8 bases; unmatched junction nucleotides: 10. Germline loops: CDR1 SGHRS, CDR2 YFSETQ. In nucleotides, the CDR3 is TGCGCCAGCAGCCCCCTGACAGGGGCGGGCGGCTACACCTTC. Its protein is CASSPLTGAGGYTF.

This clonotype was counted many times. The chain carries TRBV27 and TRBJ1-3; D is perhaps TRBD1 (6 bases). The CDR3 sequence is 19 residues long. CDR1 and CDR2 from the germline V gene are MNHEY and SMNVEV (reference sequence). Trimming removed 2 bases at V and 1 base at J, with 21 bases between. Here the CDR3 DNA reads TGTGCCAGCAGTTTAAGCTGGTGGGGGCAGGGAACATCTGGAAACACCATATATTTT. It yields the protein CASSLSWWGQGTSGNTIYF.

The rearrangement uses TRBV28 and TRBJ1-2, with TRBD1 as a possible D gene (6 bases). Trimming left V 4 bases short and J 0 bases short, with 18 bases between. The CDR3 has 17 amino acids. Germline loops: CDR1 MDHEN, CDR2 SYDVKM. The CDR3 loop is CASSSLYRDTPNYGYTF. CDR3 sequence (DNA): TGTGCCAGCAGTTCACTATACCGGGACACCCCTAACTATGGCTACACCTTC.

This clonotype was detected ten times or more. The rearrangement links TRBV19 to TRBJ2-1; 15 nucleotides match TRBD2. Germline assignment: CDR1 LNHDA and CDR2 SQIVND (reference sequence). J lost 9 bases, V lost 4 bases, and 4 bases had no gene match. There are 15 residues in the CDR3. This CDR3 reads CASSTGLAGGGEQFF. The CDR3 DNA reads TGTGCCAGTAGTACGGGACTAGCGGGGGGAGGTGAGCAGTTCTTC.

This clonotype has at least ten counts. This rearrangement joins TRBV7-2 to TRBJ2-1, with TRBD2 as a possible D gene (5 bases). V was pared by 5 bases and J by 5 bases, with 13 bases between. The V gene's germline CDR1 is SGHTA and CDR2 FQGNSA. This CDR3 spans 14 amino acids. The chain's CDR3 is CASSAGLRHNEQFF. In DNA form, the CDR3 reads TGTGCCAGCAGCGCGGGTCTTCGGCACAATGAGCAGTTCTTC.

This clonotype was seen at least ten times. The CDR3 sequence is CAWMGQGGNQPQHF. The DNA for the CDR3 is TGTGCCTGGATGGGACAGGGGGGCAATCAGCCCCAGCATTTT. V and J are TRBV30 and TRBJ1-5, with 11 bases aligning to TRBD1. The CDR3 is made up of 14 amino acids. The V and J ends lost 4 bases and 2 bases, in that order; junction bases with no gene match: 1. Germline CDR1 and CDR2: GTSNPN and SVGIG (reference sequence).

The rearrangement uses TRBV7-9 and TRBJ2-3; 9 bases are shared with TRBD2. The junction had 17 bases not matched to a gene; V was cut back by 5 bases and J by 8 bases. Germline V gene sequence: CDR1 SEHNR, CDR2 FQNEAQ (reference sequence). The CDR3 has 17 amino acids. The CDR3: CASSHPPVGGRAGTQYF. The CDR3 region has the DNA TGTGCCAGCAGCCATCCTCCAGTTGGCGGGAGGGCCGGTACGCAGTATTTT.

There are many counts of this clonotype. The chain combines TRBV3-1 with TRBJ2-1; unclear D gene. With 4 bases removed from V and 10 bases from J, the gap between germline ends came to 17 bases. The V gene's germline CDR1 is LGHDT and CDR2 YNNKEL (reference sequence). The CDR3 runs 14 residues. In DNA, the CDR3 is TGTGCCAGCAGCCCCGAGCGCTCGAGGCAGGAGCAGTTCTTC. It is translated as CASSPERSRQEQFF.

The chain combines TRBV19 with TRBJ1-5, with unresolved D. The CDR3 consists of 14 residues. The V end lost 3 bases, the J end lost 1 base, and 7 bases lay between the germline ends. CDR1 is LNHDA and CDR2 is SQIVND in the germline V gene (reference sequence). DNA for the CDR3: TGTGCCAGTAGTATGCGGGAAAGCAATCAGCCCCAGCATTTT. It encodes CASSMRESNQPQHF.

This clonotype was found a few times. The rearrangement uses TRBV20-1 and TRBJ2-1; 12 bases are shared with TRBD2. Germline values: CDR1 DFQATT, CDR2 SNEGSKA (reference sequence). This CDR3 is 13 amino acids long. The trim removed 4 bases at V and 7 bases at J, leaving 2 bases unmatched. The CDR3 coding sequence is TGCAGTGCTACTAGCGGGGGGGTAAATGAGCAGTTCTTC. Translation gives CSATSGGVNEQFF.

This clonotype was seen repeatedly, ten times or more. The V gene is TRBV20-1, the J gene TRBJ2-7; D is ambiguous. V shed 5 bases and J shed 2 bases, with 16 bases lying between them. This CDR3 region has 14 residues. CDR1 and CDR2 from the germline V gene are DFQATT and SNEGSKA (reference sequence). Here the CDR3 DNA reads TGCAGTGCTGCTATGGGAAGCGCCGCCTACGAGCAGTACTTC. Its protein is CSAAMGSAAYEQYF.

The gene calls are TRBV12-3 or TRBV12-4 and TRBJ1-4; the D gene is possibly TRBD1 (6 bases). The CDR3 length is 13 residues. Trimming pared 5 bases from V and 7 bases from J, leaving 11 bases between. DNA for the CDR3: TGTGCCAGCAGTGCCGGGACACCTGAAAAACTGTTTTTT. It is translated as CASSAGTPEKLFF.

This clonotype has a handful of counts. V and J are TRBV6-4 and TRBJ1-5; no clear D gene. The CDR3 loop spans 17 amino acids. CDR1 and CDR2 (germline): MRHNA, SNTAGT. Trimming shortened V by 0 bases and J by 2 bases, and 14 bases separated the two germline ends. The CDR3 DNA reads TGTGCCAGCAGTGACTCGAATTGTTTGGGTTGCAATCAGCCCCAGCATTTT. This codes for CASSDSNCLGCNQPQHF.

Comments on this clonotype: This may arise from a read error, as a much more abundant clone is one base away. J is TRBJ1-2 and V is TRBV28; weak D call: TRBD1 (5 bases). This CDR3 has 15 amino acids. V lost 1 base and J lost 8, with 17 bases in between. Germline values: CDR1 MDHEN, CDR2 SYDVKM. The DNA for the CDR3 is TGTGCCAGCAGTTTATACAGGATCCCTATGACGGGCTACACCTTC. It is translated as CASSLYRIPMTGYTF.

This clonotype was seen repeatedly, ten times or more. The chain recombines TRBV28 with TRBJ2-5, with TRBD1 identical over 8 bases. V dropped 4 bases and J dropped 6; count of bases not matched to a gene: 7. The germline CDR1 and CDR2 sequences are MDHEN and SYDVKM. CDR3 length: 14 residues. CDR3 sequence (DNA): TGTGCCAGCAGTTCCGGGACAGGATGGAAGACCCAGTACTTC. Its translation: CASSSGTGWKTQYF.

This clonotype has at least ten counts. The rearrangement uses TRBV28 and TRBJ1-1; D is unclear. Germline V gene sequence: CDR1 MDHEN, CDR2 SYDVKM. The CDR3 totals 13 residues. V lost 7 bases and J 1 base, leaving 10 bases between the germline ends. The CDR3, as DNA: TGTGCCAGCACGGAGAGGACGAACACTGAAGCTTTCTTT. It encodes CASTERTNTEAFF.

This clonotype has a single count. J is TRBJ1-3 and V is TRBV4-1; D uncertain. Germline-derived CDR1 and CDR2 are MGHRA and YSYEKL. This CDR3 has 16 amino acids. Trimming left V 0 bases short and J 0 bases short, with 9 bases between. In DNA, the CDR3 is TGCGCCAGCAGCCAAGATCGTGGATTCTCTGGAAACACCATATATTTT. This sequence encodes CASSQDRGFSGNTIYF.

The V and J genes are TRBV6-2 or TRBV6-3 and TRBJ2-3, with 11 positions matching TRBD2. This CDR3 spans 14 amino acids. The V and J ends lost 7 bases and 4 bases, in that order; junction bases with no gene match: 4. Germline CDR1 is MNHEY and CDR2 is SVGEGT. This CDR3 is CASILLAGADTQYF. The CDR3 nucleotides read TGTGCCAGCATTTTACTAGCGGGAGCAGATACGCAGTATTTT.